This T cell receptor beta chain was profiled in a study of blood T cell repertoires in COVID-19. Original processing notes: Amplified reference gene primers provided the basis for estimating nucleated cell counts. Here immunoSEQ multiplex PCR was the method, and the copy in TCRdb shows in-frame clones only, minus some. Clone size and V and J calls were adopted from that table, with D and trimming inferred from the DNA. The data hold about 260,000 clones, with roughly nine tenths observed a single time. Sequenced material: peripheral blood. The sequence was obtained from a man between 60 and 70 years old who had recovered from COVID-19.

The CDR3 DNA sequence: TGTGCCAGCAGTGAAGCTACGTGGACAAAGTTCACAGATACGCAGTATTTT. It encodes CASSEATWTKFTDTQYF. The chain links TRBV6-1 to TRBJ2-3; tentative D call: TRBD1 (5 bases). V shed 0 bases and J shed 2 bases, with 15 bases lying between them. The CDR3 sequence is 17 residues long. Looked up from germline, CDR1 is MNHNS and CDR2 is SASEGT.